The present entry profiles one T cell receptor (beta chain) with its context. V dropped 8 bases and J dropped 7 bases, with 6 bases sitting between them. Germline CDR1 and CDR2: SQVTM and ANQGSEA. The CDR3 totals 9 residues. The assay was immunoSEQ multiplex PCR, and TCRdb's table has in-frame clones only and misses some. The sample lists about 220,000 clones, about 93% occurring once. These data originate in a study of cytomegalovirus exposure and HLA in healthy donors. The sequenced sample was PBMCs. This clonotype was sampled from a young woman in good health and CMV-seronegative. This chain joins TRBV29-1 and TRBJ2-1; no definite D call. The CDR3 sequence: CSSGNEQFF. As DNA, the CDR3 is TGCAGCTCCGGGAATGAGCAGTTCTTC.